This T cell receptor beta chain was retrieved from a study of blood T cell repertoires in COVID-19. The repertoire was sequenced with immunoSEQ multiplex PCR; TCRdb's copy has only in-frame clones and lacks some. Found here are some 300,000 clones, 90% of them singletons; the top ten hold 6.3%. The sample comprised peripheral blood. This receptor was taken from a woman aged 50 to 65 with COVID-19, enrolled during active disease.

The CDR3, as DNA: TGTGCCAGCAGTTCATCAGGGGCCGAGCAGTACTTC. This sequence encodes CASSSSGAEQYF. The chain couples TRBV12-3 or TRBV12-4 to TRBJ2-7, with D possibly being TRBD1 (6 bases). V was cut by 4 bases and J by 6 bases, with 10 bases left in between. The CDR3 totals 12 residues.